Sequencing of this TCR beta chain was carried out in a study of blood T cell repertoires in COVID-19. Clones were sequenced by immunoSEQ multiplex PCR, and TCRdb holds only the in-frame ones, with some missing. The sample contains under 150,000 clones, 80% to 90% of which appear only once. Germline CDR1 reads SGHRS; CDR2 reads YFSETQ. Germline trimming cut 5 bases from V and 4 bases from J; bases unmatched to any gene: 4. The CDR3 is made up of 14 amino acids. Sequenced: peripheral blood. The genes are TRBV5-1 and TRBJ2-3; TRBD1 matches at 10 bases. This clonotype was sampled from a human donor in a cohort sampled during active COVID-19. The CDR3 DNA is TGCGCCAGCAGAAGGGGGACAGGGGCAGATACGCAGTATTTT. Translated, it gives CASRRGTGADTQYF.